Following are 5 T cell receptor beta chains from one sample sequenced in a study of cytomegalovirus exposure and HLA in healthy donors. PCR primers comprised 60 Vbeta and 13 Jbeta primers. Assay: immunoSEQ multiplex PCR; the TCRdb copy retains only in-frame clones and omits some. The sample includes about 100,000 clones, 80% to 90% of them seen just once. Specimen: PBMCs. The source of these receptors is a young woman in good health and CMV-seronegative.

J is TRBJ2-6 and V is TRBV5-1; 8 nucleotides match TRBD1. V was clipped by 0 bases and J by 1 base; unmatched bases: 3. CDR3 length: 17 amino acids. CDR1 is SGHRS, CDR2 YFSETQ, per germline. In nucleotides, the CDR3 is TGCGCCAGCAGCTTGGCAGGGGGCCTGTCTGGGGCCAACGTCCTGACTTTC. Translating it yields CASSLAGGLSGANVLTF.

The chain couples TRBV9 to TRBJ2-1, with TRBD2 as a possible D gene (5 bases). Germline loops: CDR1 SGDLS, CDR2 YYNGEE. Trimming shortened V by 0 bases and J by 5 bases, and 12 bases separated the two germline ends. This CDR3 comprises 15 residues. The CDR3 coding sequence is TGTGCCAGCAGCGTAGCCCCGTTGGAGGACAATGAGCAGTTCTTC. Amino acids: CASSVAPLEDNEQFF. The full variable domain, rest sourced from reference TRBV9 and TRBJ2-1, is DSGVTQTPKHLITATGQRVTLRCSPRSGDLSVYWYQQSLDQGLQFLIQYYNGEERAKGNILERFSAQQFPDLHSELNLSSLELGDSALYFCASSVAPLEDNEQFFGPGTRLTVL.

The chain recombines TRBV5-1 with TRBJ1-6; D unclear. CDR1 SGHRS and CDR2 YFSETQ come from the germline V gene. Between the trimmed V and J ends, which lost 4 bases and 5 bases, there was a span of 10 bases. CDR3 length equals 14 residues. The CDR3 sequence: CASSATLNNSPLHF. CDR3 DNA: TGCGCCAGCAGCGCCACTTTGAATAATTCACCCCTCCACTTT.

V is TRBV14 and J is TRBJ1-4; D not certain. This CDR3 spans 15 amino acids. V lost 0 bases and J lost 13, with 18 bases in between. Germline V gives CDR1 SGHDN, CDR2 FVKESK. This CDR3 is CASSQDQLPRGVLFF. CDR3 bases: TGTGCCAGCAGCCAAGATCAATTACCGCGTGGAGTACTGTTTTTT. Filled out from reference TRBV14 and TRBJ1-4, the complete variable domain reads EAGVTQFPSHSVIEKGQTVTLRCDPISGHDNLYWYRRVMGKEIKFLLHFVKESKQDESGMPNNRFLAERTGGTYSTLKVQPAELEDSGVYFCASSQDQLPRGVLFFGSGTQLSVL.

The chain links TRBV4-3 to TRBJ2-3; 9 positions match TRBD1. This CDR3 contains 17 residues. After removal of 4 bases from V and 6 bases from J, the junction contained 14 bases not matched to a gene. Germline CDR1 and CDR2: LGHNA and YSLEER. For the CDR3, the DNA is TGCGCCAGCAGCCGAGTACAGGGGGCGGTTGACGGGGATACGCAGTATTTT. This gives the protein CASSRVQGAVDGDTQYF.